Below are 2 T cell receptor beta chains sequenced from a single sample in a study of T cell responses to AZD1222 COVID-19 vaccine. Profiling relied on immunoSEQ multiplex PCR, and the TCRdb table lists in-frame clones only, not all of them. The sample yields about 170,000 clones, over 75% seen once. This material consisted of peripheral blood, taken on day 0 of AZD1222 vaccination. These receptors originate from an adult in good health.

The chain combines TRBV29-1 with TRBJ2-5, with 12 bases that match TRBD2. V dropped 3 bases and J dropped 0; count of bases not matched to a gene: 8. Germline V lookup: CDR1 SQVTM, CDR2 ANQGSEA. The CDR3 spans 17 residues. CDR3 bases: TGCAGCGTTGAGTCTAGCGGGGGGGCCATGGACCAAGAGACCCAGTACTTC. Translation: CSVESSGGAMDQETQYF.

The V call is TRBV3-1 (or the pseudogene TRBV3-2), the J call TRBJ2-2; D gene ambiguous. CDR3 length equals 13 residues. CDR1 is LGHDT and CDR2 is YNNKEL in the germline V gene (reference sequence). Trimming stripped 0 bases from V and 2 bases from J, with 1 base between. DNA of the CDR3: TGTGCCAGCAGCCAAGATAACACCGGGGAGCTGTTTTTT. It specifies CASSQDNTGELFF.